A single sample is the source of the 28 T cell receptor beta chains below, sequenced in a study of cytomegalovirus exposure and HLA in healthy donors. The PCR had 60 Vbeta and 13 Jbeta primers. Some clones are missing from TCRdb's copy, which holds only in-frame ones; the method was immunoSEQ multiplex PCR. The top ten hold more than 3.5% of the sample, which has some 100,000 clones, 79% seen once. The sequencing sample was made of PBMCs. Receptors originate from a female donor in good health and CMV-seropositive.

The chain is built from TRBV11-2 and TRBJ2-1; TRBD2 agrees at 12 bases. The CDR3 contains 15 residues. With 1 base clipped from V and 8 bases from J, the junction kept 3 bases outside the gene matches. From germline, CDR1 is SGHAT and CDR2 FQNNGV. CDR3 nucleotides: TGTGCCAGCAGCTTAGGACTAGCGGGAGAACATGAGCAGTTCTTC. Translating gives CASSLGLAGEHEQFF.

The chain is built from TRBV27 and TRBJ1-5; D not resolved. CDR1 and CDR2 (germline): MNHEY, SMNVEV (reference sequence). The V end lost 5 bases, the J end lost 3 bases, and 14 bases lay between the germline ends. This CDR3 has 15 residues. The CDR3 bases are TGTGCCAGCAGTCCGTCACGACTGAACAATCAGCCCCAGCATTTT. It yields the protein CASSPSRLNNQPQHF.

This rearrangement joins TRBV9 to TRBJ2-1, with 13 bases fitting TRBD2. Germline V gives CDR1 SGDLS, CDR2 YYNGEE. The V segment lost 0 bases and the J segment 9 bases; nucleotides outside the gene matches: 18. The CDR3 spans 20 residues. The CDR3 protein is CASSVAFSLGLAGERSEQFF. CDR3 bases: TGTGCCAGCAGCGTAGCTTTTTCCCTCGGACTAGCGGGAGAGAGGTCTGAGCAGTTCTTC.

V is TRBV30 and J is TRBJ1-4; D is uncertain. Germline V gives CDR1 GTSNPN, CDR2 SVGIG (reference sequence). The V gene lost 2 bases and the J gene lost 0 bases, with 10 bases spanning the gap. CDR3 length: 15 residues. CDR3 coding DNA: TGTGCCTGGAGTCAGTGGCGGGCAACTAATGAAAAACTGTTTTTT. Protein sequence: CAWSQWRATNEKLFF.

V and J are TRBV1 and TRBJ2-7; the table's D call of TRBD2 was not tested on the DNA. TRBV1 corresponds to a pseudogene. This CDR3 comprises 15 residues. The CDR3 region has the DNA TGCACCAGCAGCCATGCGGCGGGGGGATCCTACGAGCAGTACTTC. Translating gives CTSSHAAGGSYEQYF.

The chain couples TRBV5-1 to TRBJ2-5; no clear D gene. Germline assignment: CDR1 SGHRS and CDR2 YFSETQ. Deletions cut 0 bases from V and 1 base from J, with 7 bases between. The CDR3 has 14 amino acids. This CDR3 is CASSLGQIQETQYF. Here the CDR3 DNA reads TGCGCCAGCAGCTTGGGGCAAATCCAAGAGACCCAGTACTTC.

The chain couples TRBV10-3 to TRBJ2-1, with 10 bases matching TRBD1. The V segment lost 7 bases and the J segment 4 bases; nucleotides outside the gene matches: 7. The CDR3 covers 15 residues. The germline CDR1 and CDR2 sequences are ENHRY and SYGVKD. The CDR3 spells CAIISGQGGYNEQFF. CDR3 DNA sequence: TGTGCCATCATCTCTGGACAGGGGGGATACAATGAGCAGTTCTTC.

The CDR3 loop is CASMSEGTEAFF. The CDR3 nucleotides are TGCGCCAGCATGTCGGAGGGCACTGAAGCTTTCTTT. The chain is built from TRBV5-1 and TRBJ1-1, with D uncertain. The ends were cut back, 6 bases at V and 4 bases at J, with 10 bases in the middle. The CDR3 consists of 12 residues. Germline lookup yields CDR1 SGHRS and CDR2 YFSETQ.

This chain uses TRBV11-3 with TRBJ2-1; weak D call: TRBD2 (5 bases). Germline V CDR1 and CDR2: SGHNT, YENEEA. This CDR3 comprises 14 residues. Between the trimmed V and J ends, which lost 1 base and 8 bases, there was a span of 12 bases. The CDR3 region is CASSLVPGVDEQFF. CDR3 bases: TGTGCCAGCAGCTTAGTTCCCGGGGTTGATGAGCAGTTCTTC.

This chain connects TRBV5-6 to TRBJ2-1; TRBD2 matches at 8 bases. The CDR3 is 15 residues long. With 1 base clipped from V and 8 bases from J, the junction kept 8 bases outside the gene matches. The germline gives CDR1 SGHDT, CDR2 YYEEEE. The CDR3 loop reads CASSLPRLANDEQFF. Here the CDR3 DNA reads TGTGCCAGCAGCTTGCCCCGACTAGCGAACGATGAGCAGTTCTTC.

The J gene is TRBJ1-1, the V gene TRBV10-1; unclear D gene. Trimming removed 3 bases from V and 2 bases from J, with 10 bases in between. The length of the CDR3 is 14 residues. Germline CDR1 and CDR2: WNHNN and SYGVQD (reference sequence). This chain's CDR3 is CASSDHGRNTEAFF. CDR3 in DNA: TGCGCCAGCAGTGACCATGGCCGTAACACTGAAGCTTTCTTT.

The chain recombines TRBV10-2 with TRBJ2-7; TRBD1 matches at 9 bases. Germline values: CDR1 WSHSY, CDR2 SAAADI. CDR3 size: 19 residues. V shed 3 bases, J shed 2 bases, and the junction held 17 bases outside the gene matches. CDR3 residues: CASSDLRPPDRGMAYEQYF. CDR3 coding DNA: TGCGCCAGCAGTGATCTTCGTCCCCCCGACAGGGGGATGGCCTACGAGCAGTACTTC.

The chain uses TRBV5-5 and TRBJ2-7; D perhaps matches TRBD1 (5 bases). Germline CDR1 reads SGHKS; CDR2 reads YYEKEE (reference sequence). The V gene lost 2 bases and the J gene lost 6 bases, with 21 bases spanning the gap. The CDR3 is made up of 16 amino acids. The CDR3 loop is CASSFRQPSQGSEQYF. The CDR3 nucleotides are TGTGCCAGCAGCTTCCGACAGCCCTCCCAGGGTAGCGAGCAGTACTTC.

This clone was seen a few times. The chain carries TRBV19 and TRBJ1-4; unclear D gene. This CDR3 has 17 amino acids. The V end was cut by 5 bases, the J end by 5 bases, with 21 bases between. The germline gives CDR1 LNHDA, CDR2 SQIVND (reference sequence). In nucleotides, the CDR3 is TGTGCCAGTAGTTCAAGCCCCAATTTACAGAGCAATGAAAAACTGTTTTTT. Amino acids: CASSSSPNLQSNEKLFF.

This clone was counted a single time. The rearrangement uses TRBV5-1 and TRBJ2-5, with 10 positions matching TRBD1. The CDR3 is 14 amino acids. In germline, CDR1 is SGHRS, CDR2 YFSETQ. Trimming removed 4 bases from V and 4 bases from J; junction bases left unmatched: 4. The CDR3 protein is CASSQGQGGETQYF. The CDR3 coding sequence is TGCGCCAGCAGCCAAGGACAGGGGGGAGAGACCCAGTACTTC.

This chain uses TRBV6-5 with TRBJ1-2; 9 bases line up with TRBD1. The V and J ends lost 4 bases and 11 bases, in that order; junction bases with no gene match: 14. Germline CDR1 and CDR2: MNHEY and SVGAGI. The CDR3 covers 15 residues. CDR3 in amino acids: CASSWGTGPTRRYTF. CDR3 DNA sequence: TGTGCCAGCAGTTGGGGGACAGGGCCCACCCGGCGGTACACCTTC.

This sequence joins TRBV19 and TRBJ2-7, with D maybe TRBD1 (5 bases). The germline gives CDR1 LNHDA, CDR2 SQIVND (reference sequence). The germline V and J ends were trimmed by 3 bases and 2 bases, with 23 bases remaining between them. The CDR3 sequence is 18 residues long. CDR3 in amino acids: CASSIAWGLNIRTYEQYF. The CDR3, as DNA: TGTGCCAGTAGTATTGCGTGGGGCTTAAACATACGAACCTACGAGCAGTACTTC.

The chain couples TRBV7-9 to TRBJ2-5; D is perhaps TRBD2 (5 bases). Trimming pared 2 bases from V and 5 bases from J, leaving 12 bases between. The CDR3 extends over 14 amino acids. Germline V gives CDR1 SEHNR, CDR2 FQNEAQ (reference sequence). CDR3 in amino acids: CASSLRLAEETQYF. CDR3 in DNA: TGTGCCAGCAGCTTACGTCTAGCAGAGGAGACCCAGTACTTC.

The table lists this clone with a count of one. The chain combines TRBV1 with TRBJ1-2; the table's D gene call, TRBD1, was not cross checked with the DNA. TRBV1 is marked as a pseudogene. This CDR3 comprises 12 residues. CDR3: CTSSPAGKGYTF. CDR3 DNA sequence: TGCACCAGCAGCCCTGCAGGGAAGGGCTACACCTTC.

CDR3 in amino acids: CASSPQGLAGGEQYF. For the CDR3, the DNA is TGTGCCAGCAGCCCGCAGGGGCTAGCGGGAGGCGAGCAGTACTTC. The chain links TRBV7-9 to TRBJ2-7; 11 bases match TRBD2. The CDR3 sequence is 15 residues long. Germline CDR1 SEHNR, CDR2 FQNEAQ (reference sequence). V shed 5 bases, J shed 6 bases, and the junction held 9 bases outside the gene matches.

The chain is built from TRBV7-8 and TRBJ1-2, with 8 positions matching TRBD1. Trimming removed 5 bases from V and 4 bases from J; junction bases left unmatched: 3. Per germline, CDR1 SGHVS and CDR2 FQNEAQ. CDR3 length: 13 amino acids. The DNA of the CDR3 is TGTGCCAGCAGCCTAGGACAGGGCTATGGCTACACCTTC. Translation gives CASSLGQGYGYTF. The full variable domain, rest sourced from reference TRBV7-8 and TRBJ1-2, is GAGVSQSPRYKVAKRGQDVALRCDPISGHVSLFWYQQALGQGPEFLTYFQNEAQLDKSGLPSDRFFAERPEGSVSTLKIQRTQQEDSAVYLCASSLGQGYGYTFGSGTRLTVV.

The rearrangement uses TRBV19 and TRBJ2-1, with TRBD2 matching 16 bases. There are 16 residues in the CDR3. Germline CDR1 LNHDA, CDR2 SQIVND (reference sequence). Trimming at V came to 8 bases and at J to 9 bases, leaving 10 bases not matched to a gene. In DNA, the CDR3 is TGTGCCAGTGACTGGGGACTAGCGGGAGGGCAGGCTGAGCAGTTCTTC. Amino acids: CASDWGLAGGQAEQFF.

The chain combines TRBV5-1 with TRBJ2-1; 13 bases fit TRBD2. This CDR3 is 17 amino acids long. The junction had 11 bases not matched to a gene; V was cut back by 4 bases and J by 7 bases. Germline lookup yields CDR1 SGHRS and CDR2 YFSETQ. In nucleotides, the CDR3 is TGCGCCAGCAGCGACGCTTGGACTAGCGGGAGTATAAATGAGCAGTTCTTC. It yields the protein CASSDAWTSGSINEQFF.

The rearrangement uses TRBV7-2 and TRBJ1-5; no reliable D call. The CDR3 is 15 amino acids. V was pared by 3 bases and J by 1 base, with 10 bases between. CDR1 is SGHTA and CDR2 is FQGNSA in the germline V gene. The CDR3 DNA is TGTGCCAGCAGCTTGATCCGGGGAAGCAATCAGCCCCAGCATTTT. Protein product: CASSLIRGSNQPQHF. Together with reference TRBV7-2 and TRBJ1-5, the CDR3 gives the full variable domain: GAGVSQSPSNKVTEKGKDVELRCDPISGHTALYWYRQSLGQGLEFLIYFQGNSAPDKSGLPSDRFSAERTGGSVSTLTIQRTQQEDSAVYLCASSLIRGSNQPQHFGDGTRLSIL.

The chain is built from TRBV6-5 and TRBJ2-3, with 9 bases fitting TRBD2. Per the germline V gene, CDR1 is MNHEY and CDR2 is SVGAGI. The V gene end was trimmed by 0 bases and the J gene end by 2 bases; junction bases not matched to a gene: 3. This CDR3 has 16 residues. The CDR3 sequence: CASSYSWTSATDTQYF. As DNA, the CDR3 is TGTGCCAGCAGTTACTCCTGGACTAGCGCCACAGATACGCAGTATTTT.

The chain joins TRBV9 to TRBJ2-5; 9 bases are a match to TRBD2. Germline CDR1 reads SGDLS; CDR2 reads YYNGEE. This CDR3 is 17 amino acids long. Unmatched junction bases numbered 7, after V lost 0 bases and J lost 1 base. Here the CDR3 DNA reads TGTGCCAGCAGCGTAGGATCCCTAGCGGGGACCCAAGAGACCCAGTACTTC. Translated: CASSVGSLAGTQETQYF.

A word on this clone: An end of the junction differs from the germline gene, which may be a read error. The chain has TRBV5-1 and TRBJ1-2; D is possibly TRBD1 (5 bases). The CDR3 extends over 15 amino acids. The germline V gene has CDR1 SGHRS and CDR2 YFSETQ. The CDR3 DNA reads as TGCGCCAACAGCTTGGCCGGGCAGGGTGGTTATGGCTACACCTTC. Its translation is CANSLAGQGGYGYTF. The full variable domain, completed using reference TRBV5-1 and TRBJ1-2, is KAGVTQTPRYLIKTRGQQVTLSCSPISGHRSVSWYQQTPGQGLQFLFEYFSETQRNKGNFPGRFSGRQFSNSRSEMNVSTLELGDSALYLCANSLAGQGGYGYTFGSGTRLTVV.

In regard to this clone: The same CDR3 is also encoded by other DNA sequences in this sample. The chain employs TRBV6-6 and TRBJ2-3; 7 bases are shared with TRBD1. The CDR3 totals 13 residues. Germline V lookup: CDR1 MNHNY, CDR2 SVGAGI (reference sequence). V shed 6 bases, J shed 6 bases, and the junction held 6 bases outside the gene matches. The CDR3 DNA follows: TGTGCCAGCAGCGACAGGGTGTCGGATACGCAGTATTTT. It is translated as CASSDRVSDTQYF.